The 16 T cell receptor beta chains reported below all come from one sample, sequenced in a study of blood T cell repertoires in COVID-19. Assay used: immunoSEQ multiplex PCR; TCRdb lists only in-frame clones, some missing. The sample includes tens of thousands of clones, about 90% of them seen just once. The sequencing input was peripheral blood. Receptors originate from a man aged 50-59 years with COVID-19, enrolled during active disease.

The chain links TRBV28 to TRBJ2-7, with 11 bases identical to TRBD1. CDR1 is MDHEN and CDR2 is SYDVKM in the germline V gene. The trim removed 4 bases at V and 6 bases at J, leaving 8 bases unmatched. The CDR3 totals 15 residues. The DNA of the CDR3 is TGTGCCAGCAGTTCGCCGGGACAGGGGGTGGGCGAGCAGTACTTC. This codes for CASSSPGQGVGEQYF.

This chain links TRBV15 with TRBJ2-2; D possibly corresponds to TRBD2 (5 bases). Germline V CDR1 and CDR2: LNHNV, YYDKDF (reference sequence). Trimming took 5 bases from V and 6 from J, leaving 13 bases between them. The CDR3 is 14 residues long. The CDR3 reads CATSSKAGSGELFF. The CDR3 nucleotides read TGTGCCACCAGCTCCAAGGCGGGTTCCGGGGAGCTGTTTTTT.

The chain is built from TRBV5-1 and TRBJ1-1; D is possibly TRBD1 (5 bases). CDR1 is SGHRS and CDR2 is YFSETQ in the germline V gene. This CDR3 has 15 residues. Trimming pared 4 bases from V and 3 bases from J, leaving 16 bases between. CDR3 DNA sequence: TGCGCCAGCAGCCCTCGGGTGGGGGGACACACTGAAGCTTTCTTT. Translating gives CASSPRVGGHTEAFF.

The chain has TRBV6-6 and TRBJ2-1; TRBD1 might be the D (6 bases). CDR3 length: 16 residues. Germline assignment: CDR1 MNHNY and CDR2 SVGAGI (reference sequence). Trimming took 0 bases from V and 4 from J, leaving 13 bases between them. The CDR3 DNA reads TGTGCCAGCAGTTACTCGTTACAGGGTTCGTACAATGAGCAGTTCTTC. Its protein product is CASSYSLQGSYNEQFF.

The V call is TRBV27, the J call TRBJ1-1, with 8 bases identical to TRBD1. J gave up 8 bases and V 5 bases, and 7 bases lay outside the gene matches. The V gene's germline CDR1 is MNHEY and CDR2 SMNVEV (reference sequence). This CDR3 has 13 residues. Here the CDR3 DNA reads TGTGCCAGCAGTACCTGGAGGGACAGGGAAGCTTTCTTT. The encoded protein is CASSTWRDREAFF.

This chain links TRBV30 with TRBJ1-5, with 7 nucleotides matching TRBD1. The V gene end was trimmed by 7 bases and the J gene end by 4 bases; junction bases not matched to a gene: 10. This CDR3 is 14 amino acids long. CDR1 and CDR2 (germline): GTSNPN, SVGIG (reference sequence). The CDR3 spells CASGGGQPNQPQHF. CDR3 nucleotide sequence: TGTGCCTCGGGGGGGGGACAGCCTAATCAGCCCCAGCATTTT.

Only one count was recorded for this clone. This chain connects TRBV2 to TRBJ2-7; 7 bases are a match to TRBD2. V trimming: 7 bases; J trimming: 2 bases; junction bases outside the gene matches: 11. The CDR3 totals 15 residues. The germline V gene has CDR1 SNHLY and CDR2 FYNNEI. As DNA, the CDR3 is TGTGCCAGCAAATATCCAGCGGGGCAAACCTACGAGCAGTACTTC. It translates to CASKYPAGQTYEQYF. The full variable domain, rest sourced from reference TRBV2 and TRBJ2-7, is EPEVTQTPSHQVTQMGQEVILRCVPISNHLYFYWYRQILGQKVEFLVSFYNNEISEKSEIFDDQFSVERPDGSNFTLKIRSTKLEDSAMYFCASKYPAGQTYEQYFGPGTRLTVT.

The rearrangement uses TRBV29-1 and TRBJ1-3; maybe TRBD1 (6 bases). The CDR3 length is 15 residues. The V end lost 7 bases, the J end lost 4 bases, and 20 bases lay between the germline ends. Germline CDR1 is SQVTM and CDR2 is ANQGSEA. The CDR3 DNA follows: TGCAGCGCCATCTCCCTTACAGGGTCGGGAAACACCATATATTTT. This codes for CSAISLTGSGNTIYF.

This chain connects TRBV19 to TRBJ1-3; 9 nucleotides agree with TRBD1. CDR1 and CDR2 (germline): LNHDA, SQIVND (reference sequence). Germline trimming cut 3 bases from V and 0 bases from J; bases unmatched to any gene: 6. This CDR3 region has 17 residues. The CDR3: CASSMWTGEDSGNTIYF. The CDR3 DNA sequence: TGTGCCAGTAGTATGTGGACAGGGGAAGACTCTGGAAACACCATATATTTT. Full variable domain (missing parts from reference TRBV19 and TRBJ1-3): DGGITQSPKYLFRKEGQNVTLSCEQNLNHDAMYWYRQDPGQGLRLIYYSQIVNDFQKGDIAEGYSVSREKKESFPLTVTSAQKNPTAFYLCASSMWTGEDSGNTIYFGEGSWLTVV.

The rearrangement links TRBV6-2 or TRBV6-3 to TRBJ2-1, with 8 bases identical to TRBD2. V lost 0 bases and J lost 8; bases outside the gene matches: 12. CDR3 length: 17 residues. Germline CDR1 MNHEY, CDR2 SVGEGT. The CDR3 reads CASSYSITSGRRDEQFF. DNA of the CDR3: TGTGCCAGCAGTTACTCGATTACCAGCGGGAGAAGGGATGAGCAGTTCTTC.

The chain joins TRBV19 to TRBJ2-7, with 10 bases matching TRBD1. This CDR3 spans 16 amino acids. V lost 5 bases, J lost 0 bases, and 7 bases stayed unmatched. CDR1 and CDR2 from the germline V gene are LNHDA and SQIVND (reference sequence). The CDR3 DNA reads as TGTGCCAGTAGTCGGGACAGGGGCCTTGGCTCCTACGAGCAGTACTTC. Translated: CASSRDRGLGSYEQYF.

This clone was counted between two and nine times. The J gene is TRBJ2-1, the V gene TRBV27; D perhaps matches TRBD2 (5 bases). The V gene's germline CDR1 is MNHEY and CDR2 SMNVEV (reference sequence). The V end was cut by 5 bases, the J end by 10 bases, with 12 bases between. The CDR3 loop spans 12 amino acids. CDR3 sequence (DNA): TGTGCCAGCAGTCCCATGACGGGGGAGCAGTTCTTC. It codes for CASSPMTGEQFF.

The chain combines TRBV5-6 with TRBJ1-1; tentatively, D is TRBD1 (5 bases). Germline V gene lookup returns CDR1 SGHDT and CDR2 YYEEEE. The CDR3 consists of 18 residues. The ends were cut back, 1 base at V and 1 base at J, with 20 bases in the middle. In nucleotides, the CDR3 is TGTGCCAGCAGCTTGTTGAGTTTTGCGGTCGGGGGGAACACTGAAGCTTTCTTT. Its protein product is CASSLLSFAVGGNTEAFF.

The chain links TRBV28 to TRBJ2-3; 11 positions match TRBD1. The trim removed 3 bases at V and 4 bases at J, leaving 3 bases unmatched. CDR1 and CDR2 from the germline V gene are MDHEN and SYDVKM. The length of the CDR3 is 15 residues. The chain's CDR3 is CASSFMGQGADTQYF. The CDR3 DNA reads TGTGCCAGCAGTTTTATGGGACAGGGGGCAGATACGCAGTATTTT.

V and J are TRBV7-3 and TRBJ1-1; D not certain. The CDR3 contains 15 residues. Trimming took off 2 bases at V and 2 bases at J, with 12 bases between the two ends. Germline V gene lookup returns CDR1 SGHTA and CDR2 FQGTGA. CDR3 residues: CASSLFSSFNTEAFF. Here the CDR3 DNA reads TGTGCCAGCAGCTTATTCAGTTCCTTTAACACTGAAGCTTTCTTT.

This rearrangement joins TRBV5-4 to TRBJ1-1; 12 bases are shared with TRBD1. V lost 3 bases to trimming and J lost 5 bases; unmatched junction nucleotides: 8. This CDR3 spans 16 amino acids. The germline V gene has CDR1 SGHNT and CDR2 YYREEE (reference sequence). CDR3 in amino acids: CASSSPGQGAKTEAFF. CDR3 DNA: TGTGCCAGCAGCTCACCGGGACAGGGGGCTAAAACTGAAGCTTTCTTT. The full variable domain, with the rest looked up from reference TRBV5-4 and TRBJ1-1, is ETGVTQSPTHLIKTRGQQVTLRCSSQSGHNTVSWYQQALGQGPQFIFQYYREEENGRGNFPPRFSGLQFPNYSSELNVNALELDDSALYLCASSSPGQGAKTEAFFGQGTRLTVV.